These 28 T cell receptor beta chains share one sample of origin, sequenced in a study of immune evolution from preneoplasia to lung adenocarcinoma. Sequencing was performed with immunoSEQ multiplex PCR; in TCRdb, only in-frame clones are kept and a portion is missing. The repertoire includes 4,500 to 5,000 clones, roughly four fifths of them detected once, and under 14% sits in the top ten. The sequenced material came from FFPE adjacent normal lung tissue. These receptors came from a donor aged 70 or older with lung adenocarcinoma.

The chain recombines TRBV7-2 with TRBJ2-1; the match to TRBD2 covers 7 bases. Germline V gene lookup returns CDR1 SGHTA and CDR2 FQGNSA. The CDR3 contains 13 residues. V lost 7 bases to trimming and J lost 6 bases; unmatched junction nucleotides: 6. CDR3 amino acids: CASTVGRGNEQFF. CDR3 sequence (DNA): TGTGCCAGCACCGTAGGGAGGGGCAATGAGCAGTTCTTC.

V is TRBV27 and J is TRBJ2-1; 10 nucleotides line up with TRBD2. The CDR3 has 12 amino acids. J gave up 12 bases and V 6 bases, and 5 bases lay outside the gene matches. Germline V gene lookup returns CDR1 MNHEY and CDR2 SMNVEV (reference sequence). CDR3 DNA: TGTGCCAGCAGCTTTGGGACTAGCGCGCAGTTCTTC. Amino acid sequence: CASSFGTSAQFF.

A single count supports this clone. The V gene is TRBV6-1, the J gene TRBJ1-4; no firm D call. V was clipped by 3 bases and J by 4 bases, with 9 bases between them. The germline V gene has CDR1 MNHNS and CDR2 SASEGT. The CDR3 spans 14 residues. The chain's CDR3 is CASSERGLNEKLFF. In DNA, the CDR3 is TGTGCCAGCAGTGAGCGGGGTCTTAATGAAAAACTGTTTTTT.

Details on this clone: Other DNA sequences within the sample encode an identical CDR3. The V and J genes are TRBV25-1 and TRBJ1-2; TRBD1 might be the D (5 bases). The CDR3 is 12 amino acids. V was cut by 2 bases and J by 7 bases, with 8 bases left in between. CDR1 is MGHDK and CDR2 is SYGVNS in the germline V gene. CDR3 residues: CASSEGGGGYTF. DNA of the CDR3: TGTGCCAGCAGTGAAGGGGGGGGTGGCTACACCTTC.

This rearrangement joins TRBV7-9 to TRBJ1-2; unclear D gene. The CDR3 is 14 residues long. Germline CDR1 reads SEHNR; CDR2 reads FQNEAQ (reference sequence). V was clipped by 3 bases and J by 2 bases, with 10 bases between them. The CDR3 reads CASSFGFENYGYTF. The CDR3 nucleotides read TGTGCCAGCAGCTTCGGATTTGAGAACTATGGCTACACCTTC.

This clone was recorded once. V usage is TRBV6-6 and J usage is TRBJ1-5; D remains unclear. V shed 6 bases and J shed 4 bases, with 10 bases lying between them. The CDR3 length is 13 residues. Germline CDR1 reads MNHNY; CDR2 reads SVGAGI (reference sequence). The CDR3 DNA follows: TGTGCCAGCAGGCTCCCTCCTAATCAGCCCCAGCATTTT. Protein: CASRLPPNQPQHF.

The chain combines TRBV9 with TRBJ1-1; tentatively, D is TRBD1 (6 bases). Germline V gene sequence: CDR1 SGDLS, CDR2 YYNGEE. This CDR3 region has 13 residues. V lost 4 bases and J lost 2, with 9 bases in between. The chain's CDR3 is CASSRTANTEAFF. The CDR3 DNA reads TGTGCCAGCAGCAGGACAGCAAACACTGAAGCTTTCTTT.

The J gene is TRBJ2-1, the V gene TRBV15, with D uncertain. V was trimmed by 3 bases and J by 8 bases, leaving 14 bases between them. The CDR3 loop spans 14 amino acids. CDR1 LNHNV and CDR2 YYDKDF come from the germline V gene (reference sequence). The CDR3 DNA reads TGTGCCACCAGCAGCCCGACCCTGAGAGATGAGCAGTTCTTC. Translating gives CATSSPTLRDEQFF.

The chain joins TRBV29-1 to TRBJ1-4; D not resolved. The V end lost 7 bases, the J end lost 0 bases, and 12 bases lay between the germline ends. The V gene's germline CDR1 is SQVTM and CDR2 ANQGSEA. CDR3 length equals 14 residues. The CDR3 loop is CSAASTTTNEKLFF. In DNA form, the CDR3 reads TGCAGCGCCGCATCAACCACAACTAATGAAAAACTGTTTTTT.

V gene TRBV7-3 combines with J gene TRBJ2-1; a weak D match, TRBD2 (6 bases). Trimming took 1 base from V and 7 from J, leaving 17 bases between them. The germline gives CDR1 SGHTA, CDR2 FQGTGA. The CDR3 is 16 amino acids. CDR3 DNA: TGTGCCAGCAGCTTAAATCCCGGGACTGCTAATAATGAGCAGTTCTTC. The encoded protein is CASSLNPGTANNEQFF.

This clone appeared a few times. The CDR3 reads CASSPGTVSYEQYF. CDR3 sequence (DNA): TGCGCCAGCAGCCCAGGGACGGTTTCCTACGAGCAGTACTTC. The V gene is TRBV5-1, the J gene TRBJ2-7, with D perhaps matching TRBD1 or TRBD2 (5 bases each). From germline, CDR1 is SGHRS and CDR2 YFSETQ. This CDR3 has 14 residues. V lost 4 bases and J 1 base, leaving 12 bases between the germline ends.

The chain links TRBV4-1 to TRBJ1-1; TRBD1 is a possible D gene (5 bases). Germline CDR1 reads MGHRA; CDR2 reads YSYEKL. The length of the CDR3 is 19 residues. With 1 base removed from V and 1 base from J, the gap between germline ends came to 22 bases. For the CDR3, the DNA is TGCGCCAGCAGCCAAGTCTGGCAGGGACTAGACGGGGAGAACACTGAAGCTTTCTTT. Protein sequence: CASSQVWQGLDGENTEAFF.

The CDR3 spells CASRMTGVQETQYF. CDR3 DNA sequence: TGTGCCAGCAGGATGACAGGGGTACAAGAGACCCAGTACTTC. The gene calls are TRBV7-9 and TRBJ2-5; 8 nucleotides match TRBD1. The trim removed 6 bases at V and 2 bases at J, leaving 5 bases unmatched. The CDR3 spans 14 residues. Germline assignment: CDR1 SEHNR and CDR2 FQNEAQ (reference sequence).

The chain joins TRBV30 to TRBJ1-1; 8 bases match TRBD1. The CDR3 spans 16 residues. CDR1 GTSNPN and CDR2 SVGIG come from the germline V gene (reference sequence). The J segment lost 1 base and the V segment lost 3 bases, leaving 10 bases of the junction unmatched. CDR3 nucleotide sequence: TGTGCCTGGAGCCGGCACAGGACAGGGAGGAACACTGAAGCTTTCTTT. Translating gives CAWSRHRTGRNTEAFF.

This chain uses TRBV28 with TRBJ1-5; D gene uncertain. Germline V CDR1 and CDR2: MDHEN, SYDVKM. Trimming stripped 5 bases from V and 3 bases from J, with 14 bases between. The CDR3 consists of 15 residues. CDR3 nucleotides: TGTGCCAGCAGTAGACCTACCGGCAACAATCAGCCCCAGCATTTT. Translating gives CASSRPTGNNQPQHF.

The DNA of the CDR3 is TGTGCCAGCTCACCACTTCCGGGATCCTCCTACGAGCAGTACTTC. It translates to CASSPLPGSSYEQYF. This sequence joins TRBV18 and TRBJ2-7; D might be TRBD2 (5 bases). The CDR3 is made up of 15 amino acids. CDR1 is KGHSH, CDR2 LQKENI, per germline. Trimming left V 1 base short and J 0 bases short, with 10 bases between.

CDR3 region: CASMLGDGETQYF. The CDR3 DNA sequence: TGCGCCAGCATGTTAGGGGATGGAGAGACCCAGTACTTC. V is TRBV5-1 and J is TRBJ2-5, with D possibly being TRBD1 (5 bases). Between the trimmed V and J ends, which lost 6 bases and 4 bases, there was a span of 13 bases. The V gene's germline CDR1 is SGHRS and CDR2 YFSETQ. The CDR3 length is 13 residues. Full variable domain (rest looked up from reference TRBV5-1 and TRBJ2-5): KAGVTQTPRYLIKTRGQQVTLSCSPISGHRSVSWYQQTPGQGLQFLFEYFSETQRNKGNFPGRFSGRQFSNSRSEMNVSTLELGDSALYLCASMLGDGETQYFGPGTRLLVL.

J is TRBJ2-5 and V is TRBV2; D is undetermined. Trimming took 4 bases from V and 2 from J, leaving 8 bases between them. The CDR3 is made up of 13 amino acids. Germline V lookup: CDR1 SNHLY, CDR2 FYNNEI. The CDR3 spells CASSGHEQETQYF. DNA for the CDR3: TGTGCCAGCAGTGGCCATGAGCAAGAGACCCAGTACTTC.

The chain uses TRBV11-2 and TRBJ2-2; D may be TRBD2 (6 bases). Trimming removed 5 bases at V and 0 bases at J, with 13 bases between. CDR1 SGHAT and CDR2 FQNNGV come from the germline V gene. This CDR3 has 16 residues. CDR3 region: CASSVGSGANTGELFF. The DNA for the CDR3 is TGTGCCAGCAGCGTTGGCTCGGGGGCGAACACCGGGGAGCTGTTTTTT. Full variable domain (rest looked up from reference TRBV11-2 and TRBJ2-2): EAGVAQSPRYKIIEKRQSVAFWCNPISGHATLYWYQQILGQGPKLLIQFQNNGVVDDSQLPKDRFSAERLKGVDSTLKIQPAKLEDSAVYLCASSVGSGANTGELFFGEGSRLTVL.

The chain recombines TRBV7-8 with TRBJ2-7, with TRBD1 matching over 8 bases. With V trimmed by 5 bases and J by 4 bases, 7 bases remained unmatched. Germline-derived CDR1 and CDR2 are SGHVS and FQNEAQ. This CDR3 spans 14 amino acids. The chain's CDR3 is CASSPGQGAYEQYF. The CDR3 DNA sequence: TGTGCCAGCAGCCCCGGACAGGGCGCGTACGAGCAGTACTTC. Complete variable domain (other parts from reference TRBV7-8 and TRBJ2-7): GAGVSQSPRYKVAKRGQDVALRCDPISGHVSLFWYQQALGQGPEFLTYFQNEAQLDKSGLPSDRFFAERPEGSVSTLKIQRTQQEDSAVYLCASSPGQGAYEQYFGPGTRLTVT.

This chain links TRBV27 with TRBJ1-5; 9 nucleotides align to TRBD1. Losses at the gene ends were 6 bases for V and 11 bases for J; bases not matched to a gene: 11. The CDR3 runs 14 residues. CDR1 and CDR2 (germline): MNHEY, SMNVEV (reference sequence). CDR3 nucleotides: TGTGCCAGCAGGTTGACAGGGGGTGCCGGGGCCCAGCATTTT. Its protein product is CASRLTGGAGAQHF.

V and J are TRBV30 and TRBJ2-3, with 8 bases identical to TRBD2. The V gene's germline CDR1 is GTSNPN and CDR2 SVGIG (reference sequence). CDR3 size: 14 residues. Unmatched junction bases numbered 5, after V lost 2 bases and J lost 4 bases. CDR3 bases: TGTGCCTGGAGTCCAGGACTAGCTGCAGATACGCAGTATTTT. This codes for CAWSPGLAADTQYF.

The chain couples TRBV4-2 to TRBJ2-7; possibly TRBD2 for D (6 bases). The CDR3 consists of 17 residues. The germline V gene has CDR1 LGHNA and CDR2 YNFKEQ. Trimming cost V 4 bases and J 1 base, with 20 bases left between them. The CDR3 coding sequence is TGTGCCAGCAGCCCCCAGGGTAGCGGAAATCCTTCCTACGAGCAGTACTTC. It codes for CASSPQGSGNPSYEQYF.

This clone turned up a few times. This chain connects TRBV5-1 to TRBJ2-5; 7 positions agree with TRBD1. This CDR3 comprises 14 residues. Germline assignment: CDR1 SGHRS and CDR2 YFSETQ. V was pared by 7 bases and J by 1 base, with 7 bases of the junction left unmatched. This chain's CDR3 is CASRIQGFQETQYF. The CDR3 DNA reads TGCGCCAGCCGGATACAGGGGTTCCAAGAGACCCAGTACTTC. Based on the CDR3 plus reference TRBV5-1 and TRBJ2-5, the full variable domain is KAGVTQTPRYLIKTRGQQVTLSCSPISGHRSVSWYQQTPGQGLQFLFEYFSETQRNKGNFPGRFSGRQFSNSRSEMNVSTLELGDSALYLCASRIQGFQETQYFGPGTRLLVL.

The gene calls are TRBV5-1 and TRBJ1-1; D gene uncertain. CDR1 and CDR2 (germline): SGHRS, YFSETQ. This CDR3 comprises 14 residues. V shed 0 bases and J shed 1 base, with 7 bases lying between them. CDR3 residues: CASSLVRWNTEAFF. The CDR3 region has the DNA TGCGCCAGCAGCTTGGTTAGGTGGAACACTGAAGCTTTCTTT.

The CDR3 bases are TGCAGCGTTGAAGTTCCGGGACTAGCGGGATCAGAGACCCAGTACTTC. It is translated as CSVEVPGLAGSETQYF. The V call is TRBV29-1, the J call TRBJ2-5; 13 bases line up with TRBD2. In germline, CDR1 is SQVTM, CDR2 ANQGSEA. The junction had 6 bases not matched to a gene; V was cut back by 1 base and J by 4 bases. The CDR3 consists of 16 residues.

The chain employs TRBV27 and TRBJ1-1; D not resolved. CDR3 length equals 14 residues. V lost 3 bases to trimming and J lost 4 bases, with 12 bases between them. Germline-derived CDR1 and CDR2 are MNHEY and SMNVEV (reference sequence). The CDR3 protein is CASSFSGVFTEAFF. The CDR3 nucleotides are TGTGCCAGCAGTTTTTCTGGGGTTTTCACTGAAGCTTTCTTT.

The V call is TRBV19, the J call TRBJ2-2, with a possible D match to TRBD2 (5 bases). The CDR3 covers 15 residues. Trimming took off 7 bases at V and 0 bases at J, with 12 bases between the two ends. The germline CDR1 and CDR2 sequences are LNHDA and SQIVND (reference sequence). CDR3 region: CASTSGVTNTGELFF. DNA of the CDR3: TGTGCCAGTACCAGCGGAGTAACGAACACCGGGGAGCTGTTTTTT. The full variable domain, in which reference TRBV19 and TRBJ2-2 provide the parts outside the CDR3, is DGGITQSPKYLFRKEGQNVTLSCEQNLNHDAMYWYRQDPGQGLRLIYYSQIVNDFQKGDIAEGYSVSREKKESFPLTVTSAQKNPTAFYLCASTSGVTNTGELFFGEGSRLTVL.